These 16 T cell receptor beta chains were all obtained from the same sample, sequenced in a study of blood T cell repertoires in COVID-19. Sequencing used immunoSEQ multiplex PCR; TCRdb keeps in-frame clones, though not all of them. The table includes about 140,000 clones, roughly four fifths detected once. Sample: peripheral blood. The receptors originated from a woman older than 75 with active or convalescent COVID-19.

The chain carries TRBV5-4 and TRBJ2-5; D not certain. The V end was cut by 0 bases, the J end by 1 base, with 4 bases between. Germline V gene lookup returns CDR1 SGHNT and CDR2 YYREEE (reference sequence). The CDR3 length is 13 residues. CDR3 in amino acids: CASSLGVQETQYF. CDR3 in DNA: TGTGCCAGCAGCTTGGGAGTCCAAGAGACCCAGTACTTC.

This sequence joins TRBV6-2 or TRBV6-3 and TRBJ1-2; TRBD1 aligns across 9 bases. Per germline, CDR1 MNHEY and CDR2 SVGEGT. There are 15 residues in the CDR3. The J segment lost 7 bases and the V segment lost 2 bases, leaving 8 bases of the junction unmatched. CDR3 amino acids: CASSYPSGQGAGYTF. The DNA for the CDR3 is TGTGCCAGCAGTTACCCTTCGGGACAGGGTGCTGGCTACACCTTC.

The J gene is TRBJ1-2, the V gene TRBV30; a possible D gene is TRBD1 (5 bases). The CDR3 length is 12 residues. V dropped 0 bases and J dropped 8 bases, with 10 bases sitting between them. Germline V gene data show CDR1 as GTSNPN and CDR2 as SVGIG (reference sequence). Here the CDR3 DNA reads TGTGCCTGGAGTGTAGCAGGGCCCGGCTACACCTTC. The encoded protein is CAWSVAGPGYTF.

The gene calls are TRBV19 and TRBJ1-1, with 9 bases lining up with TRBD1. This CDR3 is built from 16 residues. V lost 4 bases and J lost 5; bases outside the gene matches: 11. Germline CDR1 and CDR2: LNHDA and SQIVND (reference sequence). This chain's CDR3 is CASSRPPQGARTEAFF. CDR3 DNA: TGTGCCAGTAGTAGACCCCCACAGGGGGCGAGGACTGAAGCTTTCTTT.

The rearrangement links TRBV29-1 to TRBJ1-5; 10 bases match TRBD1. The CDR3 extends over 16 amino acids. Looked up from germline, CDR1 is SQVTM and CDR2 is ANQGSEA. J lost 5 bases, V lost 4 bases, and 11 bases had no gene match. The CDR3: CSVGSRDRGADQPQHF. As DNA, the CDR3 is TGCAGCGTTGGGTCCCGGGACAGGGGCGCGGATCAGCCCCAGCATTTT.

V is TRBV18 and J is TRBJ2-3; tentatively, D is TRBD2 (7 bases). CDR1 and CDR2 (germline): KGHSH, LQKENI. The CDR3 totals 15 residues. The ends were cut back, 8 bases at V and 6 bases at J, with 21 bases in the middle. The CDR3 is CASRPSGGPLDTQYF. DNA of the CDR3: TGTGCCAGCCGACCTTCCGGGGGGCCCCTGGATACGCAGTATTTT. Drawing the rest from reference TRBV18 and TRBJ2-3, the complete variable domain is NAGVMQNPRHLVRRRGQEARLRCSPMKGHSHVYWYRQLPEEGLKFMVYLQKENIIDESGMPKERFSAEFPKEGPSILRIQQVVRGDSAAYFCASRPSGGPLDTQYFGPGTRLTVL.

This clone was detected a few times. The rearrangement links TRBV4-2 to TRBJ2-4; no definite D call. The CDR3 runs 11 residues. Trimming pared 4 bases from V and 15 bases from J, leaving 13 bases between. The V gene's germline CDR1 is LGHNA and CDR2 YNFKEQ. CDR3 coding DNA: TGTGCCAGCAGCCCACGCCCCCGAGGGTACTTC. Its translation is CASSPRPRGYF.

The chain has TRBV6-6 and TRBJ2-1, with D tentatively TRBD1 (5 bases). Trimming removed 6 bases at V and 7 bases at J, with 13 bases between. CDR3 length: 13 residues. Germline V gives CDR1 MNHNY, CDR2 SVGAGI (reference sequence). The CDR3 spells CASSTRDRNEQFF. The CDR3 bases are TGTGCCAGCAGCACCAGGGATCGGAATGAGCAGTTCTTC.

This sequence joins TRBV6-5 and TRBJ1-2; 9 bases are shared with TRBD1. Germline assignment: CDR1 MNHEY and CDR2 SVGAGI. With 3 bases clipped from V and 7 bases from J, the junction kept 6 bases outside the gene matches. The CDR3 contains 14 residues. CDR3 DNA: TGTGCCAGCAGTTATTCCGGGACAGGGACTGGCTACACCTTC. It encodes CASSYSGTGTGYTF.

The gene calls are TRBV18 and TRBJ1-5; D is possibly TRBD1 (6 bases). The CDR3 has 15 amino acids. Germline values: CDR1 KGHSH, CDR2 LQKENI. Trimming cost V 2 bases and J 3 bases, with 11 bases left between them. The chain's CDR3 is CASSPWTATNQPQHF. The CDR3 DNA reads as TGTGCCAGCTCACCATGGACAGCTACCAATCAGCCCCAGCATTTT.

The chain carries TRBV30 and TRBJ1-1; D gene ambiguous. V was pared by 5 bases and J by 0 bases, with 10 bases between. CDR3 size: 13 residues. Looked up from germline, CDR1 is GTSNPN and CDR2 is SVGIG (reference sequence). For the CDR3, the DNA is TGTGCCTGGGGGAACACGATGAACACTGAAGCTTTCTTT. This gives the protein CAWGNTMNTEAFF.

The rearrangement links TRBV6-5 to TRBJ1-1; D call uncertain. V was shortened by 5 bases and J by 1 base, with 5 bases between the two germline ends. CDR1 and CDR2 from the germline V gene are MNHEY and SVGAGI. The CDR3 extends over 12 amino acids. In DNA form, the CDR3 reads TGTGCCAGCAGTCACACGAACACTGAAGCTTTCTTT. Protein product: CASSHTNTEAFF.

The gene calls are TRBV6-5 and TRBJ1-5; 9 bases map to TRBD1. J lost 7 bases, V lost 10 bases, and 8 bases had no gene match. This CDR3 has 13 residues. CDR1 is MNHEY, CDR2 SVGAGI, per germline. CDR3 nucleotide sequence: TGTGCCACAAACAGGGGGCGCGGACAGCCCCAGCATTTT. It is translated as CATNRGRGQPQHF.

V usage is TRBV19 and J usage is TRBJ2-1; D is possibly TRBD2 (6 bases). The germline V gene encodes CDR1 LNHDA and CDR2 SQIVND (reference sequence). The CDR3 is 15 amino acids. The germline V and J ends were trimmed by 6 bases and 0 bases, with 12 bases remaining between them. In DNA, the CDR3 is TGTGCCAGTAGGAACCGGGGGTTCTCCTACAATGAGCAGTTCTTC. Its protein product is CASRNRGFSYNEQFF.

A few counts support this clone. The chain uses TRBV4-1 and TRBJ1-2; 12 bases map to TRBD1. The ends lost 1 base at V and 7 bases at J; junction bases unmatched: 13. Germline V gene sequence: CDR1 MGHRA, CDR2 YSYEKL. The CDR3 is 18 amino acids. In nucleotides, the CDR3 is TGCGCCAGCAGCCAAGGGCGGGGCCCGGGACAGGGGGCGAGTGGCTACACCTTC. Encoded protein: CASSQGRGPGQGASGYTF.

This chain joins TRBV4-1 and TRBJ2-2; D possibly corresponds to TRBD1 (6 bases). The V and J ends lost 3 bases and 6 bases respectively, with 20 bases between them. Germline loops: CDR1 MGHRA, CDR2 YSYEKL. The CDR3 has 17 residues. The CDR3 DNA is TGCGCCAGCAGCCAGGCTCGAGGGACACATGTTGCCGGGGAGCTGTTTTTT. It yields the protein CASSQARGTHVAGELFF.